The 21 T cell receptor beta chains presented below share a single source sample, sequenced in a study of blood T cell repertoires in COVID-19. Libraries were prepared by immunoSEQ multiplex PCR; TCRdb keeps only in-frame clonotypes and omits some of them. Among some 350,000 clones listed, approximately 91% were seen once. The sequencing input was peripheral blood. All receptors derive from a woman aged 70-85 years with COVID-19, enrolled during active disease.

The V and J genes are TRBV30 and TRBJ1-2; possible D gene TRBD1, 5 bases. V lost 2 bases and J lost 2, with 9 bases in between. CDR3 length equals 13 residues. CDR1 is GTSNPN and CDR2 is SVGIG in the germline V gene (reference sequence). CDR3 residues: CAWSWGSNYGYTF. The CDR3 DNA reads as TGTGCCTGGAGTTGGGGCAGCAACTATGGCTACACCTTC.

V and J are TRBV2 and TRBJ1-5; D might be TRBD1 (5 bases). Germline-derived CDR1 and CDR2 are SNHLY and FYNNEI. V was pared by 4 bases and J by 7 bases, with 11 bases between. There are 13 residues in the CDR3. The CDR3 spells CASSAGLGQPQHF. The CDR3 region has the DNA TGTGCCAGCAGTGCAGGGCTGGGACAGCCCCAGCATTTT. Combining the CDR3 with reference TRBV2 and TRBJ1-5 gives the whole variable domain EPEVTQTPSHQVTQMGQEVILRCVPISNHLYFYWYRQILGQKVEFLVSFYNNEISEKSEIFDDQFSVERPDGSNFTLKIRSTKLEDSAMYFCASSAGLGQPQHFGDGTRLSIL.

This sequence joins TRBV12-3 or TRBV12-4 and TRBJ2-2; TRBD2 matches 7 bases. V lost 6 bases to trimming and J lost 6 bases; unmatched junction nucleotides: 1. The CDR3 covers 12 residues. The CDR3 reads CASSRGAGELFF. The CDR3 bases are TGTGCCAGCAGCCGGGGGGCCGGGGAGCTGTTTTTT.

The V gene is TRBV5-1, the J gene TRBJ1-1, with D possibly TRBD1 on 5 matching bases. This CDR3 has 15 residues. The germline CDR1 and CDR2 sequences are SGHRS and YFSETQ. V was cut by 0 bases and J by 11 bases, with 20 bases left in between. Here the CDR3 reads CASSLDPGAARRAFF. The CDR3 nucleotides read TGCGCCAGCAGCTTGGACCCTGGGGCGGCTCGCCGGGCTTTCTTT.

The chain's CDR3 is CATSGAILAEAFF. CDR3 DNA: TGTGCTACGTCAGGGGCTATATTGGCTGAAGCTTTCTTT. The chain joins TRBV12-5 to TRBJ1-1, with D tentatively TRBD1 (6 bases). Per the germline V gene, CDR1 is LGHNT and CDR2 is FRNRAP. CDR3 length: 13 amino acids. Trimming took off 10 bases at V and 6 bases at J, with 18 bases between the two ends. The complete variable domain, with remaining parts taken from reference TRBV12-5 and TRBJ1-1, reads DARVTQTPRHKVTEMGQEVTMRCQPILGHNTVFWYRQTMMQGLELLAYFRNRAPLDDSGMPKDRFSAEMPDATLATLKIQPSEPRDSAVYFCATSGAILAEAFFGQGTRLTVV.

This chain uses TRBV29-1 with TRBJ2-2, with D uncertain. The CDR3 length is 12 residues. V gave up 6 bases and J gave up 5 bases, with 10 bases separating them. Looked up from germline, CDR1 is SQVTM and CDR2 is ANQGSEA. For the CDR3, the DNA is TGCAGCGTGGCCGTGGAGACCGGGGAGCTGTTTTTT. Amino acids: CSVAVETGELFF.

V gene TRBV6-5 combines with J gene TRBJ2-2; the D is unclear. The CDR3 sequence is 14 residues long. V gave up 6 bases and J gave up 1 base, with 9 bases separating them. Germline CDR1 reads MNHEY; CDR2 reads SVGAGI. The CDR3 loop is CASRTRQNTGELFF. CDR3 DNA sequence: TGTGCCAGCAGGACCAGACAGAACACCGGGGAGCTGTTTTTT.

The chain links TRBV30 to TRBJ1-6; D perhaps matches TRBD1 (5 bases). V was cut by 3 bases and J by 7 bases, with 13 bases left in between. The CDR3 covers 14 residues. Germline CDR1 is GTSNPN and CDR2 is SVGIG (reference sequence). The CDR3 protein is CAWRQGASNSPLHF. The CDR3 bases are TGTGCCTGGAGACAAGGGGCTTCGAATTCACCCCTCCACTTT.

The chain joins TRBV19 to TRBJ2-5; TRBD1 agrees at 9 bases. Trimming removed 3 bases from V and 0 bases from J; junction bases left unmatched: 5. Germline values: CDR1 LNHDA, CDR2 SQIVND (reference sequence). This CDR3 comprises 16 residues. CDR3 residues: CASSIAGTGNQETQYF. The CDR3 nucleotides are TGTGCCAGTAGTATTGCAGGGACAGGGAACCAAGAGACCCAGTACTTC.

Comments on this clone: The same CDR3 is also encoded by other DNA sequences in this sample. The chain joins TRBV9 to TRBJ1-2; D call uncertain. The CDR3 spans 13 residues. The germline CDR1 and CDR2 sequences are SGDLS and YYNGEE. Trimming stripped 3 bases from V and 2 bases from J, with 8 bases between. The CDR3 DNA follows: TGTGCCAGCAGCGCATCAGGAAACTATGGCTACACCTTC. Translating it yields CASSASGNYGYTF.

This chain uses TRBV11-2 with TRBJ2-2; 14 bases match TRBD2. Germline V lookup: CDR1 SGHAT, CDR2 FQNNGV. Trimming took 6 bases from V and 4 from J; bases not matched to a gene: 4. CDR3 length equals 16 residues. This chain's CDR3 is CASSWTSGGPTGELFF. The CDR3 coding sequence is TGTGCCAGCAGTTGGACTAGCGGGGGGCCCACCGGGGAGCTGTTTTTT.

The V and J genes are TRBV5-1 and TRBJ2-5; D is unclear. The CDR3 is made up of 13 amino acids. Germline V CDR1 and CDR2: SGHRS, YFSETQ. Trimming pared 0 bases from V and 5 bases from J, leaving 8 bases between. CDR3 residues: CASSLERLETQYF. In DNA form, the CDR3 reads TGCGCCAGCAGCTTGGAACGGTTGGAGACCCAGTACTTC.

This rearrangement joins TRBV18 to TRBJ1-2; D ambiguous. This CDR3 is 13 amino acids long. V gave up 2 bases and J gave up 8 bases, with 12 bases separating them. The germline V gene encodes CDR1 KGHSH and CDR2 LQKENI. This CDR3 is CASSPSKGEGYTF. For the CDR3, the DNA is TGTGCCAGCTCACCATCGAAGGGAGAAGGCTACACCTTC. Drawing the rest from reference TRBV18 and TRBJ1-2, the complete variable domain is NAGVMQNPRHLVRRRGQEARLRCSPMKGHSHVYWYRQLPEEGLKFMVYLQKENIIDESGMPKERFSAEFPKEGPSILRIQQVVRGDSAAYFCASSPSKGEGYTFGSGTRLTVV.

V gene TRBV10-3 combines with J gene TRBJ1-3; 7 nucleotides line up with TRBD1. V gave up 2 bases and J gave up 6 bases; unmatched junction bases: 4. This CDR3 spans 14 amino acids. Germline assignment: CDR1 ENHRY and CDR2 SYGVKD. CDR3 sequence (DNA): TGTGCCATCAGTGAGCCGGGACAGATAAACACCATATATTTT. Its protein is CAISEPGQINTIYF.

V and J are TRBV30 and TRBJ2-7; 8 bases agree with TRBD1. Trimming removed 5 bases from V and 5 bases from J; junction bases left unmatched: 11. This CDR3 region has 14 residues. Germline V gene data show CDR1 as GTSNPN and CDR2 as SVGIG (reference sequence). The CDR3 DNA sequence: TGTGCCTGGGGAGTTGGGGACAGGATCCACGAGCAGTACTTC. This codes for CAWGVGDRIHEQYF.

This clone was picked up one time. This rearrangement joins TRBV18 to TRBJ2-5; D is undetermined. The CDR3 covers 13 residues. Germline CDR1 KGHSH, CDR2 LQKENI. The V gene lost 2 bases and the J gene lost 2 bases, with 6 bases spanning the gap. The CDR3 DNA follows: TGTGCCAGCTCACCATCACAACAAGAGACCCAGTACTTC. Its protein is CASSPSQQETQYF.

V and J are TRBV9 and TRBJ1-1, with D maybe TRBD1 (5 bases). The CDR3 is 13 amino acids. The V end lost 6 bases, the J end lost 6 bases, and 15 bases lay between the germline ends. The V gene's germline CDR1 is SGDLS and CDR2 YYNGEE. CDR3 in DNA: TGTGCCAGCATTCCGGGAGGGGCGGCTGAAGCTTTCTTT. Translation gives CASIPGGAAEAFF.

This sequence joins TRBV5-6 and TRBJ1-2, with 10 nucleotides matching TRBD1. The germline V gene has CDR1 SGHDT and CDR2 YYEEEE. V lost 2 bases to trimming and J lost 8 bases; unmatched junction nucleotides: 6. There are 14 residues in the CDR3. CDR3 in amino acids: CASSFGTGAGGYTF. The DNA of the CDR3 is TGTGCCAGCAGCTTTGGGACAGGGGCGGGAGGCTACACCTTC.

V usage is TRBV14 and J usage is TRBJ1-1; TRBD1 is a possible D gene (6 bases). From germline, CDR1 is SGHDN and CDR2 FVKESK. V lost 3 bases to trimming and J lost 3 bases, with 14 bases between them. The CDR3 totals 15 residues. The CDR3 DNA sequence: TGTGCCAGCAGCCACTACAGGGATTGGGACACTGAAGCTTTCTTT. It yields the protein CASSHYRDWDTEAFF. The full variable domain, its missing parts supplied by reference TRBV14 and TRBJ1-1, is EAGVTQFPSHSVIEKGQTVTLRCDPISGHDNLYWYRRVMGKEIKFLLHFVKESKQDESGMPNNRFLAERTGGTYSTLKVQPAELEDSGVYFCASSHYRDWDTEAFFGQGTRLTVV.

The gene calls are TRBV7-2 and TRBJ1-5; D is unresolved. The CDR3 length is 14 residues. In germline, CDR1 is SGHTA, CDR2 FQGNSA. Between the trimmed V and J ends, which lost 1 base and 3 bases, there was a span of 7 bases. The CDR3 region is CASSLGPLNQPQHF. DNA of the CDR3: TGTGCCAGCAGCTTAGGGCCCCTCAATCAGCCCCAGCATTTT.

The J gene is TRBJ1-1, the V gene TRBV3-1 (or the pseudogene TRBV3-2); the D gene is possibly TRBD1 (6 bases). CDR1 is LGHDT and CDR2 is YNNKEL in the germline V gene (reference sequence). The CDR3 contains 14 residues. The germline V and J ends were trimmed by 4 bases and 6 bases, with 15 bases remaining between them. The DNA for the CDR3 is TGTGCCAGCAGCCGAGGACAGTTGGACGCTGAAGCTTTCTTT. It codes for CASSRGQLDAEAFF.